This T cell receptor (beta chain) was captured in a study of human T cells and chemical hapten exposure. About the study: For the roughly 26-week duration of the study, patients were given weekly doses of diphenylcyclopropenone on the scalp.

This clonotype was picked up a small number of times. Its antigen remains unidentified. CDR1 is LGHDT and CDR2 is YNNKEL in the germline V gene (reference sequence). Losses at the gene ends were 4 bases for V and 1 base for J; bases not matched to a gene: 9. This CDR3 region has 16 residues. Study-wide results and limits: DPC sensitization did not alter TCRs above 1 in 1000 frequency.

The study's library attached unique molecular identifiers to single cDNA molecules. TCRdb analysed the RACE reads with MiXCR anew, one entry per CDR3 protein. The sample shows fewer than 100,000 distinct CDR3 sequences, roughly 10% of them seen only once. Time point in this sample: patch test 2, 6 weeks after DPC sensitization. Treatment denoted: therapeutic diphenylcyclopropenone sensitization with weekly scalp DPC. Non-pregnant alopecia patients aged 18 to 70, suitable for DPC therapy. The receptor's source is a young man with alopecia areata. Some clones in this sample may be carry-over from other donors' samples. Sequenced material: whole blood, taken in connection with sensitization to the hapten diphenylcyclopropenone (DPC). The rearrangement links TRBV3-1 to TRBJ1-1; 7 bases agree with TRBD1. The CDR3 is CASSRIQGQWNTEAFF. The CDR3 coding sequence is TGTGCCAGCAGCCGGATTCAGGGACAGTGGAACACTGAAGCTTTCTTT.